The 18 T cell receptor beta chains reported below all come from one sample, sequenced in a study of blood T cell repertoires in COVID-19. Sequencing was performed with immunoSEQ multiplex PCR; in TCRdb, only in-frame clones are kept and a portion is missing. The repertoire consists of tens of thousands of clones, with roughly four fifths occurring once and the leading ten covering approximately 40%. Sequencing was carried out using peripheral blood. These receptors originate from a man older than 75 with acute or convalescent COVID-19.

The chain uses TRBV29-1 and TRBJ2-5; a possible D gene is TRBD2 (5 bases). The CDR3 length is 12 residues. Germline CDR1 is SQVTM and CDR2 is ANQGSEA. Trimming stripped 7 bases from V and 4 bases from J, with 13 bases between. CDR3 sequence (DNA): TGCAGCGCCCGGCAGGACTCAGAGACCCAGTACTTC. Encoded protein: CSARQDSETQYF. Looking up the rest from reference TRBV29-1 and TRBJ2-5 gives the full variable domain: SAVISQKPSRDICQRGTSLTIQCQVDSQVTMMFWYRQQPGQSLTLIATANQGSEATYESGFVIDKFPISRPNLTFSTLTVSNMSPEDSSIYLCSARQDSETQYFGPGTRLLVL.

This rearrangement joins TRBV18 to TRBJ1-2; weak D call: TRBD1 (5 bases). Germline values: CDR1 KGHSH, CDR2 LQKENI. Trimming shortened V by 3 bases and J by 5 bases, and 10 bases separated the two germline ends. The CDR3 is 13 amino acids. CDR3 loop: CASSPQTDYGYTF. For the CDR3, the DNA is TGTGCCAGCTCACCTCAGACAGATTATGGCTACACCTTC. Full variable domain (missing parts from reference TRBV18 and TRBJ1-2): NAGVMQNPRHLVRRRGQEARLRCSPMKGHSHVYWYRQLPEEGLKFMVYLQKENIIDESGMPKERFSAEFPKEGPSILRIQQVVRGDSAAYFCASSPQTDYGYTFGSGTRLTVV.

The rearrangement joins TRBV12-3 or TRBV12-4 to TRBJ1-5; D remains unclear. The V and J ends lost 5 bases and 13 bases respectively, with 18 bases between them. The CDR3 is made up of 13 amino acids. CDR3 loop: CASSLSPGLLQHF. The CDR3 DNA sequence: TGTGCCAGCAGTCTCTCCCCAGGACTCCTACAGCATTTT.

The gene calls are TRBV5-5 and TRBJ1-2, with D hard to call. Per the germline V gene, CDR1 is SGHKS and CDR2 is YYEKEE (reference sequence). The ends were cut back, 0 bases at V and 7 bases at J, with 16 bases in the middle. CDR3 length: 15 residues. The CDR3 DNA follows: TGTGCCAGCAGCTTGGTAGCCCGAGAACAACGTGGCTACACCTTC. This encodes CASSLVAREQRGYTF.

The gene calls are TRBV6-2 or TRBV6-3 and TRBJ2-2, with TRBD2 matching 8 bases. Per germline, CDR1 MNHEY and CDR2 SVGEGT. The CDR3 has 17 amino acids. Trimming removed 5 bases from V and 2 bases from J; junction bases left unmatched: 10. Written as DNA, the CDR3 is TGTGCCAGCAGTAGAATACTTAGCGGGGATAACACCGGGGAGCTGTTTTTT. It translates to CASSRILSGDNTGELFF.

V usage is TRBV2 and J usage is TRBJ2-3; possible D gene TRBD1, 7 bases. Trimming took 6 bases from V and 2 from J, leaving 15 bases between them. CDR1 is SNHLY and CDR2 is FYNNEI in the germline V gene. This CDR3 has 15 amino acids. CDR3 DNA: TGTGCCAGCAGCTTACAGGGGACTCCCACAGATACGCAGTATTTT. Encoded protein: CASSLQGTPTDTQYF.

CDR3 protein: CASSPILAGEETQYF. The CDR3 DNA is TGTGCCAGCAGTCCTATACTAGCGGGAGAAGAGACCCAGTACTTC. The chain employs TRBV9 and TRBJ2-5, with 11 bases that match TRBD2. Germline loops: CDR1 SGDLS, CDR2 YYNGEE. Unmatched junction bases numbered 6, after V lost 5 bases and J lost 3 bases. The CDR3 has 15 residues.

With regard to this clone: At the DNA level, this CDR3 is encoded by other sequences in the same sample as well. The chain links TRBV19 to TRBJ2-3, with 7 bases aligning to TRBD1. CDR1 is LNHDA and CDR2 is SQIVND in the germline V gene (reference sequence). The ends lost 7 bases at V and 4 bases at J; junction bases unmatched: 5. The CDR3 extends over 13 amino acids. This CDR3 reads CASNEGAADTQYF. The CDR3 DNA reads TGTGCCAGTAACGAGGGGGCGGCAGATACGCAGTATTTT.

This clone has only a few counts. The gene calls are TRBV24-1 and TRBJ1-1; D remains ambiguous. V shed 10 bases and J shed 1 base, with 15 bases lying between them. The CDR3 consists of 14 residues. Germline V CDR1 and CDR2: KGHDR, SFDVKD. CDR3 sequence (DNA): TGTGCCACGAGATCCTCCGGCGGGAACACTGAAGCTTTCTTT. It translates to CATRSSGGNTEAFF.

DNA of the CDR3: TGTGCCAGCGCAAGGGAGAATCAGCCCCAGCATTTT. Amino acids: CASARENQPQHF. This chain uses TRBV6-5 with TRBJ1-5, with D uncertain. Germline V gene data show CDR1 as MNHEY and CDR2 as SVGAGI. V lost 8 bases and J 4 bases, leaving 9 bases between the germline ends. This CDR3 spans 12 amino acids.

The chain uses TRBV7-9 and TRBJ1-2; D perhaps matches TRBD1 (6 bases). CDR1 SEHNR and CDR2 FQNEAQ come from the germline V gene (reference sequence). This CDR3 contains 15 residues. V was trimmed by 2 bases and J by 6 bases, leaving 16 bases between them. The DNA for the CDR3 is TGTGCCAGCAGCTTACAGGGGCAGGGCCCCCATGGCTACACCTTC. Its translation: CASSLQGQGPHGYTF.

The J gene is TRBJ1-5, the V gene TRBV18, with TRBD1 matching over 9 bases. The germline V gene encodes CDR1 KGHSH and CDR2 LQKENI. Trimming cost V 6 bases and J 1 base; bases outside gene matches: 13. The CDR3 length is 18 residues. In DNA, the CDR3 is TGTGCCAGCTCGCTACAGGGGGCCGGGTCCGTCAGCAATCAGCCCCAGCATTTT. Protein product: CASSLQGAGSVSNQPQHF.

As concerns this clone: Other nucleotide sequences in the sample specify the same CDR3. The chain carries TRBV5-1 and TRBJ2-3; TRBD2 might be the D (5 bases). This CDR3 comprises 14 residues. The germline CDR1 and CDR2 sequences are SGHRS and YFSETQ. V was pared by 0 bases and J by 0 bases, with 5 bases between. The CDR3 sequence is CASSLGTSTDTQYF. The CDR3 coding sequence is TGCGCCAGCAGCTTGGGGACTAGCACAGATACGCAGTATTTT.

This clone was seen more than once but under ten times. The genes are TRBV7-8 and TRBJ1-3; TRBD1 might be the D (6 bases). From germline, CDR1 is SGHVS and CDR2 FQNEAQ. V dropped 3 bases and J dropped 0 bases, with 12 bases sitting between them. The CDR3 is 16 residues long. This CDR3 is CASSFGTPLSGNTIYF. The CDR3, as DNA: TGTGCCAGCAGCTTCGGGACACCGCTCTCTGGAAACACCATATATTTT.

For the CDR3, the DNA is TGTGCCACTTCACCGGGACACGGTCGGGACGAGCAGTACTTC. The encoded protein is CATSPGHGRDEQYF. The chain couples TRBV24-1 to TRBJ2-7; a weak D match, TRBD1 (6 bases). With 10 bases removed from V and 5 bases from J, the gap between germline ends came to 20 bases. The CDR3 is 14 amino acids. Germline assignment: CDR1 KGHDR and CDR2 SFDVKD.

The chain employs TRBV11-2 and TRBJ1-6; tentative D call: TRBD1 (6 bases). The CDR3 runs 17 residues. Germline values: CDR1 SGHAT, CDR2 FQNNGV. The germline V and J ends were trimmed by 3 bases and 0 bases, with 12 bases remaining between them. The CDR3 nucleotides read TGTGCCAGCAGCTTCCCCACAGGGAGCTCCTATAATTCACCCCTCCACTTT. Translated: CASSFPTGSSYNSPLHF.

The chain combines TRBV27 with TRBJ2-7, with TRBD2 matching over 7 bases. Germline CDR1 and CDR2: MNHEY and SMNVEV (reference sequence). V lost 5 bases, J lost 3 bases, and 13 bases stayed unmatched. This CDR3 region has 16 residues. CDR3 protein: CASSPDRDYRIYEQYF. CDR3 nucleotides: TGTGCCAGCAGTCCTGACCGGGACTACAGAATCTACGAGCAGTACTTC.

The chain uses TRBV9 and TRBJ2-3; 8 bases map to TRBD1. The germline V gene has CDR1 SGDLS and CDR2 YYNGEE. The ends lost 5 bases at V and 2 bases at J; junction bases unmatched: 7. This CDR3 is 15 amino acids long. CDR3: CASSAGQGFTDTQYF. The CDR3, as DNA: TGTGCCAGCAGTGCAGGACAGGGATTCACAGATACGCAGTATTTT.